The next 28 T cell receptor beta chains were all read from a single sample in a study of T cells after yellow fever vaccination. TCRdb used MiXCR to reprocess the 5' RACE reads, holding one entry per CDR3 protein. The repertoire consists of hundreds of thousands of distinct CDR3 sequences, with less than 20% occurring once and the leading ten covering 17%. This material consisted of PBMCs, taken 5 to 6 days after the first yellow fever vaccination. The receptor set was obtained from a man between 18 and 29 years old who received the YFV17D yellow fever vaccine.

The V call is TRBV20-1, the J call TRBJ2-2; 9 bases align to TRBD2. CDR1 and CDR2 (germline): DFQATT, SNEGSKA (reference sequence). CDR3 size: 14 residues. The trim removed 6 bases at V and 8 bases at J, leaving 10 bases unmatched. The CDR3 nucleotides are TGCAGTGCGTCGCGGGGGGGCCTCTGGGGGGAGCTGTTTTTT. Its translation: CSASRGGLWGELFF.

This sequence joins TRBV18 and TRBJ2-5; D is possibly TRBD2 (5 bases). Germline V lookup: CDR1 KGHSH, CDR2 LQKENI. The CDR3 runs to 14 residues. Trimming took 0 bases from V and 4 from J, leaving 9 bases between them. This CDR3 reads CASSPPLGAETQYF. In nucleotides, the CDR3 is TGTGCCAGCTCACCACCGCTGGGAGCAGAGACCCAGTACTTC.

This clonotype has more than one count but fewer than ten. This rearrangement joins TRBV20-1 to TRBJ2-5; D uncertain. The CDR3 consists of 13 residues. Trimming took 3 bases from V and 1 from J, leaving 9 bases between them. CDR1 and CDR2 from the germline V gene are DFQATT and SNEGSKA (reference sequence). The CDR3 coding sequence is TGCAGTGCTAGTTTGGGCCCCCAAGAGACCCAGTACTTC. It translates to CSASLGPQETQYF.

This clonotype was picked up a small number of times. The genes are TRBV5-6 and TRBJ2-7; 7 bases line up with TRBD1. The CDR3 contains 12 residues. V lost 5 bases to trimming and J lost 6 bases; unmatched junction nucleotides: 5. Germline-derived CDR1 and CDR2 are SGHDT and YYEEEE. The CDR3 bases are TGTGCCAGCAGTGTCAGGGGGTCCGAGCAGTACGTC. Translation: CASSVRGSEQYV.

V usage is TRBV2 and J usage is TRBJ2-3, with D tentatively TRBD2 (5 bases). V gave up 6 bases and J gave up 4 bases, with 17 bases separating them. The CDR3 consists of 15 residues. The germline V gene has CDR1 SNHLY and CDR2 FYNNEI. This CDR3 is CASSLSSIGADTQYF. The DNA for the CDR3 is TGTGCCAGCAGCCTCTCTAGCATTGGTGCAGATACGCAGTATTTT.

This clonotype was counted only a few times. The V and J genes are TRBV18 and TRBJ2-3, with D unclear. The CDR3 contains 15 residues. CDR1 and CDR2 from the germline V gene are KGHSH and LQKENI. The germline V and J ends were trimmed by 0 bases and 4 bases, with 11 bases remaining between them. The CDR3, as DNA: TGTGCCAGCTCACCACCTAATCTCCTCGCAGATACGCAGTATTTT. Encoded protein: CASSPPNLLADTQYF.

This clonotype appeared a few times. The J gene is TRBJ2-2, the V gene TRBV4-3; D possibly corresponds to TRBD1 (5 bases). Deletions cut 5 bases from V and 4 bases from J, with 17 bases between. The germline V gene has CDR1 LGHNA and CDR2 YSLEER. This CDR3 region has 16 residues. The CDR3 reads CASSSLVGQGTGELFF. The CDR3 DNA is TGCGCCAGCAGCTCCCTGGTGGGTCAGGGCACCGGGGAGCTGTTTTTT.

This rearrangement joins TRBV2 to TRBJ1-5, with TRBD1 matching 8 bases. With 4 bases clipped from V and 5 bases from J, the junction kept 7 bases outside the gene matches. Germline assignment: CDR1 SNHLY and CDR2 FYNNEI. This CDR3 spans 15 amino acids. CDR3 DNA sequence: TGTGCCAGCAGTGGGTCCCAGGGGGCTTATCAGCCCCAGCATTTT. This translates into CASSGSQGAYQPQHF.

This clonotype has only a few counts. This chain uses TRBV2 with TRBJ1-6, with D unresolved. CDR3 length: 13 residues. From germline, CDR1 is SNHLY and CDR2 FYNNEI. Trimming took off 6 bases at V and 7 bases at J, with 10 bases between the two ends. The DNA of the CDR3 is TGTGCCAGCAGGATGTTGGGGAATTCACCCCTCCACTTT. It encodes CASRMLGNSPLHF.

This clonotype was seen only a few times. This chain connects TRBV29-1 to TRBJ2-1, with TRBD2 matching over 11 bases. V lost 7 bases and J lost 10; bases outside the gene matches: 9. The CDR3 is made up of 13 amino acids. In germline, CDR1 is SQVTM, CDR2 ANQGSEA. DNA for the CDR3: TGCAGCGGGAGGGCTAGCGGGGGGCGGGAGCAGTTCTTC. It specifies CSGRASGGREQFF.

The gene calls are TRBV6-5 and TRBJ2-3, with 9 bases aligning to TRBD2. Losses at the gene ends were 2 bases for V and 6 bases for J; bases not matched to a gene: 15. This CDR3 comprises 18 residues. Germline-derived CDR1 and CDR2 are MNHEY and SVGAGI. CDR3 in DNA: TGTGCCAGCAGTTACCGCCCTCCCGCGGGGGGGGGCTCCGATACGCAGTATTTT. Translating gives CASSYRPPAGGGSDTQYF.

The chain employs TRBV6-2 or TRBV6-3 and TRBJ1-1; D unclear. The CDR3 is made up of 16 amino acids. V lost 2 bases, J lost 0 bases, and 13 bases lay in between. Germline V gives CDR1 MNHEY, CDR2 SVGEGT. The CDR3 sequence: CASSYRVISMNTEAFF. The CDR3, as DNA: TGTGCCAGCAGTTACAGGGTAATCTCCATGAACACTGAAGCTTTCTTT.

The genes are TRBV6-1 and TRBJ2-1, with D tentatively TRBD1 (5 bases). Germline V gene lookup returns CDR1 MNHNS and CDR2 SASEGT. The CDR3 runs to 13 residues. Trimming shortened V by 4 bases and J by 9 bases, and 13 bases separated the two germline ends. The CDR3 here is CASSAPGIREQFF. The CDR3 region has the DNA TGTGCCAGCAGTGCTCCAGGGATACGTGAGCAGTTCTTC.

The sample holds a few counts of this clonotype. CDR3 nucleotides: TGCGCCAGCAGCGTCCAGGGGGCCCCCACAGATACGCAGTATTTT. Amino acids: CASSVQGAPTDTQYF. The chain combines TRBV5-1 with TRBJ2-3, with 8 bases aligning to TRBD1. Per the germline V gene, CDR1 is SGHRS and CDR2 is YFSETQ. Germline trimming cut 4 bases from V and 2 bases from J; bases unmatched to any gene: 6. CDR3 length: 15 residues.

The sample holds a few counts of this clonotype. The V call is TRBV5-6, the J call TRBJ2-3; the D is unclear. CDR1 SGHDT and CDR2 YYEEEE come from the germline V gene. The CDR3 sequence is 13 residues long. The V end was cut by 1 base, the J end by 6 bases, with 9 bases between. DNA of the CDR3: TGTGCCAGCAGCTTGACCGGGTCGGATACGCAGTATTTT. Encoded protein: CASSLTGSDTQYF.

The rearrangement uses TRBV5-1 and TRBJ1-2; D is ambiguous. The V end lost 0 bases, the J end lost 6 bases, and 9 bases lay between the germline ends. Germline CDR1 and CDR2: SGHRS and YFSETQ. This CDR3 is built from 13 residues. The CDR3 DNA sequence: TGCGCCAGCAGCTTGGCGGGGAAAGATGGCTACACCTTC. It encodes CASSLAGKDGYTF.

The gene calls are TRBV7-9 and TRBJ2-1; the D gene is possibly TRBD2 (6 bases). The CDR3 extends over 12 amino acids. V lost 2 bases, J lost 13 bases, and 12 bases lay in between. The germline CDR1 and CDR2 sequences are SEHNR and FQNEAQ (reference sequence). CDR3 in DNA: TGTGCCAGCAGCTTATCCGGGGAGGATCAGTTCTTC. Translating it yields CASSLSGEDQFF.

CDR3 amino acids: CASSADRAETQYF. The CDR3 DNA reads TGTGCCAGCAGTGCGGACAGGGCCGAGACCCAGTACTTC. The rearrangement links TRBV27 to TRBJ2-5, with 8 bases fitting TRBD1. The CDR3 is 13 residues long. Per the germline V gene, CDR1 is MNHEY and CDR2 is SMNVEV (reference sequence). V shed 5 bases, J shed 5 bases, and the junction held 4 bases outside the gene matches.

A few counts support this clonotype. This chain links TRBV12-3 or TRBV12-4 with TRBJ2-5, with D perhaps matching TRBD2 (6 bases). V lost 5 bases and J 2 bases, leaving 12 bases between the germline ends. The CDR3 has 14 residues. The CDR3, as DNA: TGTGCCAGCAGTGCTACGGGGGAACAAGAGACCCAGTACTTC. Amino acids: CASSATGEQETQYF.

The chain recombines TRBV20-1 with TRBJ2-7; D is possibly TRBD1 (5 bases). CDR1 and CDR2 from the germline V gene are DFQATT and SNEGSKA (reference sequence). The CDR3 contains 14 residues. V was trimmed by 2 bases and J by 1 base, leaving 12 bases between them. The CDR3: CSARTGAGSYEQYV. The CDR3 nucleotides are TGCAGTGCTAGAACTGGGGCAGGGTCCTACGAGCAGTACGTC.

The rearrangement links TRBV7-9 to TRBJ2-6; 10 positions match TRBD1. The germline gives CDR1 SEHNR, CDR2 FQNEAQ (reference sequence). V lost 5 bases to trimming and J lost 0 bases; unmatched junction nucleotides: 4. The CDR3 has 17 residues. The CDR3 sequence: CASSRDRGPSGANVLTF. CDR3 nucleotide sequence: TGTGCCAGCAGCCGGGACAGGGGTCCCTCTGGGGCCAACGTCCTGACTTTC.

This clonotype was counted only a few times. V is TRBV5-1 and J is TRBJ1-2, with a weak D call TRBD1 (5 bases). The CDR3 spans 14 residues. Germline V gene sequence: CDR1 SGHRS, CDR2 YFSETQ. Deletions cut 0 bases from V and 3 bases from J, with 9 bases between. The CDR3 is CASSLEGADYGYTF. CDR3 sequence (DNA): TGCGCCAGCAGCTTGGAAGGGGCGGACTATGGCTACACCTTC.

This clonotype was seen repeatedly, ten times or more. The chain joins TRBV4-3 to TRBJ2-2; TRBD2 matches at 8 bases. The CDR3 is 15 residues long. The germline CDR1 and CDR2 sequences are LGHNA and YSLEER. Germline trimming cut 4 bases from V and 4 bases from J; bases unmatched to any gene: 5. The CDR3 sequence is CASSPHGGGTGELFF. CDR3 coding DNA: TGCGCCAGCAGCCCCCACGGGGGGGGCACCGGGGAGCTGTTTTTT.

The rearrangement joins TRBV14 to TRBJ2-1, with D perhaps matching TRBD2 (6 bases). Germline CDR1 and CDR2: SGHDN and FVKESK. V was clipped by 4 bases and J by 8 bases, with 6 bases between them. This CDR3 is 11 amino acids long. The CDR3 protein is CASSRGDEQFF. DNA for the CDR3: TGTGCCAGCAGCCGGGGGGATGAGCAGTTCTTC. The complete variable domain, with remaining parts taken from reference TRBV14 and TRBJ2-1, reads EAGVTQFPSHSVIEKGQTVTLRCDPISGHDNLYWYRRVMGKEIKFLLHFVKESKQDESGMPNNRFLAERTGGTYSTLKVQPAELEDSGVYFCASSRGDEQFFGPGTRLTVL.

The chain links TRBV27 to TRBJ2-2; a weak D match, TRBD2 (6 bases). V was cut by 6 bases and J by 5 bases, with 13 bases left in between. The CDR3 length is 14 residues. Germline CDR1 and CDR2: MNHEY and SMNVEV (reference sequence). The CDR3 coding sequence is TGTGCCAGCAGGGTGGGACTCACGACCGGGGAGCTGTTTTTT. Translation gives CASRVGLTTGELFF.

The DNA of the CDR3 is TGTGCCACCACCCAGGGTAATTCACCCCTCCACTTT. Amino acid sequence: CATTQGNSPLHF. The chain joins TRBV15 to TRBJ1-6, with D possibly TRBD1 on 5 matching bases. Germline CDR1 reads LNHNV; CDR2 reads YYDKDF (reference sequence). V was trimmed by 7 bases and J by 6 bases, leaving 7 bases between them. The CDR3 sequence is 12 residues long.

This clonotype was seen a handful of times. CDR3 loop: CASSATGYGYTF. CDR3 coding DNA: TGTGCCAGCAGTGCAACGGGGTATGGCTACACCTTC. J is TRBJ1-2 and V is TRBV6-1, with D hard to call. The CDR3 spans 12 residues. Per germline, CDR1 MNHNS and CDR2 SASEGT. V lost 4 bases to trimming and J lost 5 bases, with 8 bases between them.

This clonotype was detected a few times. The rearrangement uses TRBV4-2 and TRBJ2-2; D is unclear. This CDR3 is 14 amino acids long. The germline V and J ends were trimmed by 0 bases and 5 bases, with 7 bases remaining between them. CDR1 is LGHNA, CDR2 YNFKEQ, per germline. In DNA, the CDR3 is TGTGCCAGCAGCCAAGAAGCATGGACCGGGGAGCTGTTTTTT. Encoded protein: CASSQEAWTGELFF.